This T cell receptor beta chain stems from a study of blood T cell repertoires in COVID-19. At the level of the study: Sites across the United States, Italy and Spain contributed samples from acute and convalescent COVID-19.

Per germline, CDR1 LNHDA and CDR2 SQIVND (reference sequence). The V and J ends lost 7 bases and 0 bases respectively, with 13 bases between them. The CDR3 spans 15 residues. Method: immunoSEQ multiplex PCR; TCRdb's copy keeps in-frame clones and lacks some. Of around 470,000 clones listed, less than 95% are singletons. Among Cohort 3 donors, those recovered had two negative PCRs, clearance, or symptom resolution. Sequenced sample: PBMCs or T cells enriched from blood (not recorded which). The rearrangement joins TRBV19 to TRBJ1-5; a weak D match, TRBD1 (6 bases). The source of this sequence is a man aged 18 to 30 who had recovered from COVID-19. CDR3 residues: CASKTWDISNQPQHF. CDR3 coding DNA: TGTGCCAGTAAGACCTGGGACATTAGCAATCAGCCCCAGCATTTT.